The sequence of this T cell receptor beta chain was determined in a study of shared clonotypes between healthy human individuals. Across the whole study: There were three CD4 naive, three CD4 memory, two CD8 naive and one CD8 memory plates per donor.

Study-wide points: The naive CD4 repertoires of several donors were compared, and around 4.7% of clonotypes were shared.

The CDR3 length is 9 residues. Germline CDR1 MNHNS, CDR2 SASEGT. Terminally differentiated effector memory CD45RA+ cells were left out of the naive CD8 fraction, which was CD45RO-negative and positively selected for CCR7. Notes on this clone: Its antigen is unidentified. A junction end diverges from the germline sequence, so it may reflect a read error.

The assay used deep level. It was around 220 ng DNA, around 32,000 T cell genomes, that sorted-subset replicate PCRs used. The repertoire was sequenced with immunoSEQ multiplex PCR; TCRdb's copy has only in-frame clones and lacks some. In the table there are 800,000 or so clones, 90% to 97% of which are singletons. The sequencing input was naive CD8+ T cells sorted from blood. The chain links TRBV6-1 to TRBJ1-5; D call uncertain. This sequence was found in a man younger than 40 in good health. The CDR3 coding sequence is TGTGCCTGCAGTCAGCCCCAGCATTTT. Translating it yields CACSQPQHF.